Each of the 20 T cell receptor beta chains below was sequenced from the same sample in a study of vaccination effects on CD4 cells after COVID-19. Their specific antigens are unknown. Antigen-specific CD4+ T cells expanded by the ViraFEST assay with viral peptide pools were then sequenced. Culturing for about 10 days preceded CD4+ T cell isolation. Nucleocapsid antibodies stayed negative before and after vaccination, showing no earlier SARS-CoV-2 infection. This table comes from immunoSEQ multiplex PCR, and its TCRdb copy is limited to in-frame clones, with some not included. The data contain about 41,000 clones, 77% of them singletons. The sample was CD4+ T cells from PBMCs cultured with HCoV-NL63 spike peptides, taken before COVID-19 vaccination. The receptor set was obtained from a human donor who received a COVID-19 vaccine.

This chain joins TRBV10-3 and TRBJ1-1, with no clear D. The CDR3 length is 15 residues. V was cut by 3 bases and J by 0 bases, with 11 bases left in between. From germline, CDR1 is ENHRY and CDR2 SYGVKD. CDR3 protein: CAISEEVIMNTEAFF. CDR3 nucleotides: TGTGCCATCAGTGAAGAAGTGATTATGAACACTGAAGCTTTCTTT.

The V and J genes are TRBV7-2 and TRBJ2-7; 9 nucleotides match TRBD1. The junction had 7 bases not matched to a gene; V was cut back by 5 bases and J by 2 bases. CDR1 is SGHTA and CDR2 is FQGNSA in the germline V gene. The CDR3 has 15 amino acids. The CDR3 DNA reads as TGTGCCAGCAGCCTGACCGGGACAGGGACCTACGAGCAGTACGTC. This sequence encodes CASSLTGTGTYEQYV.

This chain joins TRBV18 and TRBJ1-6; 10 bases are a match to TRBD1. The length of the CDR3 is 15 residues. The germline CDR1 and CDR2 sequences are KGHSH and LQKENI. With 0 bases clipped from V and 7 bases from J, the junction kept 0 bases outside the gene matches. The chain's CDR3 is CASSPPGQGNSPLHF. CDR3 coding DNA: TGTGCCAGCTCACCACCGGGACAGGGGAATTCACCCCTCCACTTT. Supplemented by reference TRBV18 and TRBJ1-6, the full variable domain reads NAGVMQNPRHLVRRRGQEARLRCSPMKGHSHVYWYRQLPEEGLKFMVYLQKENIIDESGMPKERFSAEFPKEGPSILRIQQVVRGDSAAYFCASSPPGQGNSPLHFGNGTRLTVT.

The CDR3 sequence: CASSFDRDRSSYEQYV. DNA of the CDR3: TGTGCCAGCAGTTTCGACCGGGACAGGAGCTCCTACGAGCAGTACGTC. The rearrangement joins TRBV6-2 or TRBV6-3 to TRBJ2-7; 8 bases align to TRBD1. There are 16 residues in the CDR3. The V gene end was trimmed by 4 bases and the J gene end by 0 bases; junction bases not matched to a gene: 8. CDR1 is MNHEY, CDR2 SVGEGT, per germline.

This clone has just a few counts. The chain recombines TRBV2 with TRBJ1-2, with D uncertain. The V end lost 3 bases, the J end lost 7 bases, and 24 bases lay between the germline ends. The CDR3 is made up of 17 amino acids. Germline V lookup: CDR1 SNHLY, CDR2 FYNNEI. The CDR3 nucleotides are TGTGCCAGCAGTGATCTTCCGAAAACCGGCAATGTACGTGGCTACACCTTC. The encoded protein is CASSDLPKTGNVRGYTF.

The chain couples TRBV18 to TRBJ1-1; D not certain. Per the germline V gene, CDR1 is KGHSH and CDR2 is LQKENI. Trimming cost V 3 bases and J 1 base, with 12 bases left between them. The CDR3 extends over 15 amino acids. CDR3 DNA sequence: TGTGCCAGCTCACCTGAGGACGGACGGAACACTGAAGCTTTCTTT. It is translated as CASSPEDGRNTEAFF.

This rearrangement joins TRBV21-1 to TRBJ1-6; the D call TRBD1 from the table was never checked on the DNA. TRBV21-1 counts as a pseudogene. The CDR3 contains 17 residues. The CDR3: CASSTGTDPFYNSPLHF. The CDR3 DNA is TGTGCCAGCAGCACGGGGACAGACCCCTTCTATAATTCACCCCTCCACTTT.

The chain employs TRBV18 and TRBJ1-2; TRBD1 agrees at 7 bases. CDR3 length equals 15 residues. The germline V gene has CDR1 KGHSH and CDR2 LQKENI. The junction had 13 bases not matched to a gene; V was cut back by 5 bases and J by 7 bases. In DNA, the CDR3 is TGTGCCAGCTCAGAATCAGGGGGGCCTTCGATTGGCTACACCTTC. Protein: CASSESGGPSIGYTF.

V is TRBV4-1 and J is TRBJ2-3; 9 nucleotides agree with TRBD1. V was clipped by 3 bases and J by 3 bases; unmatched bases: 4. This CDR3 is 15 amino acids long. Germline V CDR1 and CDR2: MGHRA, YSYEKL. For the CDR3, the DNA is TGCGCCAGCAGCCATGGACAGGGGAGGACAGATACGCAGTATTTT. Translated, it gives CASSHGQGRTDTQYF.

The V gene is TRBV6-5, the J gene TRBJ2-7; TRBD2 matches at 10 bases. V lost 11 bases to trimming and J lost 3 bases; unmatched junction nucleotides: 10. Germline V gives CDR1 MNHEY, CDR2 SVGAGI. This CDR3 has 14 amino acids. CDR3 sequence (DNA): TGTGCCTCCAGCCTAGCGGGGGCAAGCTACGAGCAGTACGTC. Amino acid sequence: CASSLAGASYEQYV.

The chain is built from TRBV5-8 and TRBJ2-7, with 12 bases fitting TRBD1. This CDR3 contains 18 residues. Losses at the gene ends were 2 bases for V and 3 bases for J; bases not matched to a gene: 12. Germline values: CDR1 SGHTS, CDR2 YDEGEE. DNA of the CDR3: TGTGCCAGCAGCTTCCGCGGGACAGGGGGCGGTTTGAGCTACGAGCAGTACGTC. It is translated as CASSFRGTGGGLSYEQYV.

The rearrangement joins TRBV28 to TRBJ2-3; 11 positions match TRBD2. V was pared by 4 bases and J by 2 bases, with 5 bases of the junction left unmatched. The CDR3 covers 16 residues. Germline values: CDR1 MDHEN, CDR2 SYDVKM. CDR3 sequence reads: CASSSATSGDTDTQYF. For the CDR3, the DNA is TGTGCCAGCAGTTCCGCGACTAGCGGGGACACAGATACGCAGTATTTT.

CDR3: CASHGQGQETQYF. Written as DNA, the CDR3 is TGTGCCAGCCATGGACAGGGTCAAGAGACCCAGTACTTC. This sequence joins TRBV18 and TRBJ2-5; TRBD1 agrees at 8 bases. After removal of 8 bases from V and 2 bases from J, the junction contained 4 bases not matched to a gene. The CDR3 covers 13 residues. CDR1 and CDR2 from the germline V gene are KGHSH and LQKENI. Complete variable domain (other parts from reference TRBV18 and TRBJ2-5): NAGVMQNPRHLVRRRGQEARLRCSPMKGHSHVYWYRQLPEEGLKFMVYLQKENIIDESGMPKERFSAEFPKEGPSILRIQQVVRGDSAAYFCASHGQGQETQYFGPGTRLLVL.

This chain connects TRBV18 to TRBJ1-4; a possible D gene is TRBD1 (6 bases). This CDR3 region has 15 residues. The ends were cut back, 0 bases at V and 7 bases at J, with 12 bases in the middle. Germline values: CDR1 KGHSH, CDR2 LQKENI. CDR3 in amino acids: CASSPPAQGSEKLFF. The DNA of the CDR3 is TGTGCCAGCTCACCACCGGCACAGGGAAGTGAAAAACTGTTTTTT.

The chain links TRBV11-3 to TRBJ2-5, with 7 bases aligning to TRBD1. V lost 2 bases to trimming and J lost 4 bases; unmatched junction nucleotides: 1. Germline-derived CDR1 and CDR2 are SGHNT and YENEEA. CDR3 size: 13 residues. CDR3 nucleotides: TGTGCCAGCAGCTTAAGGACAGGAGAGACCCAGTACTTC. It specifies CASSLRTGETQYF.

This chain joins TRBV6-1 and TRBJ1-2; a possible D gene is TRBD1 (6 bases). Trimming stripped 2 bases from V and 5 bases from J, with 21 bases between. CDR1 and CDR2 from the germline V gene are MNHNS and SASEGT. The CDR3 contains 17 residues. The chain's CDR3 is CASSETRAGGRVYGYTF. CDR3 nucleotides: TGTGCCAGCAGTGAAACCAGGGCTGGGGGCAGGGTGTATGGCTACACCTTC.

The J gene is TRBJ1-4, the V gene TRBV9; D is undetermined. The germline V gene has CDR1 SGDLS and CDR2 YYNGEE. The V gene lost 3 bases and the J gene lost 8 bases, with 17 bases spanning the gap. This CDR3 has 15 residues. The CDR3 coding sequence is TGTGCCAGCAGCGGGACCGACGGGGTGTGGGAAAAACTGTTTTTT. Encoded protein: CASSGTDGVWEKLFF.

V is TRBV28 and J is TRBJ2-3; D unclear. Germline V CDR1 and CDR2: MDHEN, SYDVKM. Trimming shortened V by 8 bases and J by 0 bases, and 9 bases separated the two germline ends. The CDR3 extends over 13 amino acids. CDR3 nucleotides: TGTGCCAGCTGGTCATCTAGCACAGATACGCAGTATTTT. Translating it yields CASWSSSTDTQYF. Full variable domain (remainder filled in from reference TRBV28 and TRBJ2-3): DVKVTQSSRYLVKRTGEKVFLECVQDMDHENMFWYRQDPGLGLRLIYFSYDVKMKEKGDIPEGYSVSREKKERFSLILESASTNQTSMYLCASWSSSTDTQYFGPGTRLTVL.

The chain couples TRBV4-1 to TRBJ1-1; D is unclear. Per germline, CDR1 MGHRA and CDR2 YSYEKL. The CDR3 sequence is 14 residues long. The V gene lost 3 bases and the J gene lost 5 bases, with 13 bases spanning the gap. DNA of the CDR3: TGCGCCAGCAGCCAGCTTGGGCCCCAAACTGAAGCTTTCTTT. Its protein is CASSQLGPQTEAFF.

The V call is TRBV4-2, the J call TRBJ2-3; maybe TRBD1 (6 bases). The CDR3 runs 14 residues. Germline CDR1 reads LGHNA; CDR2 reads YNFKEQ. The V end was cut by 1 base, the J end by 6 bases, with 11 bases between. This CDR3 reads CASSQVQGPDTQYF. CDR3 sequence (DNA): TGTGCCAGCAGCCAAGTCCAGGGGCCGGATACGCAGTATTTT.